Sequencing of this T cell receptor beta chain was carried out in a study of CD8 T cells in Susac syndrome. A quantity of roughly 0.5 to 1 ug RNA underwent reverse transcription using random hexamers. TCRdb re-called the immunoSEQ multiplex PCR reads through MiXCR, storing one row per CDR3 protein. The repertoire holds some 120,000 distinct CDR3 sequences, about 95% seen once, with 0.09% to 0.15% in the top ten. Trimming stripped 10 bases from V and 6 bases from J, with 16 bases between. This CDR3 is built from 13 residues. Germline CDR1 is SEHNR and CDR2 is FQNEAQ (reference sequence). This chain joins TRBV7-9 and TRBJ2-4, with a tentative D call TRBD1 (5 bases). The TCR was taken from a human donor in good health. Sequencing was carried out using CD4+ T cells from PBMCs. The CDR3 DNA reads TGTGCCACCCAGGGAACTGGGCGAAACATTCAGTACTTC. The encoded protein is CATQGTGRNIQYF.